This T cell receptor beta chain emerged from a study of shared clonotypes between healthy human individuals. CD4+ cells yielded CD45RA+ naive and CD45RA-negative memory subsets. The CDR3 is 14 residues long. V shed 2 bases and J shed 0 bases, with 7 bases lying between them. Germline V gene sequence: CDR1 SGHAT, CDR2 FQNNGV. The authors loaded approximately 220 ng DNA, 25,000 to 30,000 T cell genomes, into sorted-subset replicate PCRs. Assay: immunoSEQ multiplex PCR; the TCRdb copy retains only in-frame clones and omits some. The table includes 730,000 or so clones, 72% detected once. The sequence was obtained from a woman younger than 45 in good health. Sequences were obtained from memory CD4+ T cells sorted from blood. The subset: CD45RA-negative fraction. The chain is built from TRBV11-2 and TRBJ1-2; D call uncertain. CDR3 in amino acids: CASSLSGANYGYTF. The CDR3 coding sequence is TGTGCCAGCAGCTTATCCGGTGCTAACTATGGCTACACCTTC.